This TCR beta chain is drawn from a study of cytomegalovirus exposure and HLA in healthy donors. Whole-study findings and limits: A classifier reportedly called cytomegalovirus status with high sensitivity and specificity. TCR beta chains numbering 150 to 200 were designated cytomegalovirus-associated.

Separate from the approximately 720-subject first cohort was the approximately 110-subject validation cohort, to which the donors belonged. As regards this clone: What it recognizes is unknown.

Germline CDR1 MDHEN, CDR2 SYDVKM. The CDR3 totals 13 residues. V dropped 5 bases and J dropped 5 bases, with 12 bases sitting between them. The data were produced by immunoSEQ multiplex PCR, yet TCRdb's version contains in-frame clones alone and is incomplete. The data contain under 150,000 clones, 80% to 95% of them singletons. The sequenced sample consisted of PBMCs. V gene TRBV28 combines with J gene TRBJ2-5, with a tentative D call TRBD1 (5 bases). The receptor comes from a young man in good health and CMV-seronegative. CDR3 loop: CASSVAGWETQYF. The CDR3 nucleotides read TGTGCCAGCAGTGTGGCAGGGTGGGAGACCCAGTACTTC. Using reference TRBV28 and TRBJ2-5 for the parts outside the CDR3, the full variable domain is DVKVTQSSRYLVKRTGEKVFLECVQDMDHENMFWYRQDPGLGLRLIYFSYDVKMKEKGDIPEGYSVSREKKERFSLILESASTNQTSMYLCASSVAGWETQYFGPGTRLLVL.